The 22 T cell receptor beta chains below come from one sample, sequenced in a study of shared clonotypes between healthy human individuals. CD45RO-negative, CCR7-selected cells formed the naive CD8 fraction, which excluded terminally differentiated effector memory CD45RA+ cells. Clones were sequenced by immunoSEQ multiplex PCR, and TCRdb holds only the in-frame ones, with some missing. The table lists 1.5 million to 2.5 million clones, approximately 94% of them singletons. Sample: naive CD8+ T cells sorted from blood. The receptors were gathered from a man between 18 and 35 years old in good health.

The rearrangement joins TRBV2 to TRBJ2-7; the D gene is possibly TRBD2 (6 bases). Per the germline V gene, CDR1 is SNHLY and CDR2 is FYNNEI. The CDR3 spans 14 residues. V was cut by 8 bases and J by 3 bases, with 17 bases left in between. CDR3 amino acids: CASAEGPAGYEQYF. CDR3 nucleotides: TGTGCCAGCGCAGAGGGGCCAGCGGGCTACGAGCAGTACTTC.

There are a few counts of this clone. At the DNA level, this CDR3 is encoded by other sequences in the same sample as well. The chain employs TRBV19 and TRBJ2-7; 8 bases map to TRBD1. This CDR3 contains 13 residues. The germline gives CDR1 LNHDA, CDR2 SQIVND (reference sequence). The V gene end was trimmed by 6 bases and the J gene end by 2 bases; junction bases not matched to a gene: 3. The CDR3 DNA is TGTGCCAGTAGCTTGACAGGGGCCTACGAGCAGTACTTC. Translating it yields CASSLTGAYEQYF.

The rearrangement uses TRBV10-3 and TRBJ2-3; D not certain. V lost 7 bases and J 6 bases, leaving 8 bases between the germline ends. The CDR3 length is 11 residues. Germline V CDR1 and CDR2: ENHRY, SYGVKD. CDR3 DNA: TGTGCCATCAACGCCGGGGATACGCAGTATTTT. Encoded protein: CAINAGDTQYF.

This clone was counted once. The chain links TRBV13 to TRBJ1-2, with D maybe TRBD1 (5 bases). CDR3 size: 15 residues. V was trimmed by 0 bases and J by 2 bases, leaving 10 bases between them. CDR1 and CDR2 from the germline V gene are PRHDT and FYEKMQ (reference sequence). CDR3 protein: CASSLGGTVNYGYTF. In nucleotides, the CDR3 is TGTGCCAGCAGCTTAGGGGGGACGGTGAACTATGGCTACACCTTC.

This chain's CDR3 is CASSWGHTNTEAFF. CDR3 coding DNA: TGTGCCAGCAGCTGGGGACATACGAACACTGAAGCTTTCTTT. The chain combines TRBV11-2 with TRBJ1-1; a possible D gene is TRBD1 (6 bases). The CDR3 covers 14 residues. The ends were cut back, 4 bases at V and 1 base at J, with 10 bases in the middle. Germline values: CDR1 SGHAT, CDR2 FQNNGV.

This chain connects TRBV27 to TRBJ1-2, with D possibly being TRBD1 (5 bases). The CDR3 contains 14 residues. Deletions cut 7 bases from V and 4 bases from J, with 16 bases between. The germline gives CDR1 MNHEY, CDR2 SMNVEV (reference sequence). The CDR3 region has the DNA TGTGCCAGCAAATCGGGCGGGCAGGGCTATGGCTACACCTTC. This translates into CASKSGGQGYGYTF.

This rearrangement joins TRBV7-9 to TRBJ2-2, with 9 bases aligning to TRBD1. With V trimmed by 2 bases and J by 3 bases, 4 bases remained unmatched. The CDR3 length is 16 residues. Germline V CDR1 and CDR2: SEHNR, FQNEAQ (reference sequence). CDR3 residues: CASSLMTGGDTGELFF. The CDR3 region has the DNA TGTGCCAGCAGCTTAATGACAGGGGGTGACACCGGGGAGCTGTTTTTT.

Points on this clone: A read error is likely, as this CDR3 ends without the conserved phenylalanine or tryptophan. The chain recombines TRBV5-6 with TRBJ2-7; no clear D gene. V was trimmed by 4 bases and J by 0 bases, leaving 8 bases between them. The V gene's germline CDR1 is SGHDT and CDR2 YYEEEE. The CDR3 loop spans 13 amino acids. CDR3 in amino acids: CASSQAASYEQYL. CDR3 DNA: TGTGCCAGCAGCCAGGCAGCCTCCTACGAGCAGTACCTC.

The rearrangement links TRBV5-4 to TRBJ2-5, with 11 positions matching TRBD2. The CDR3 spans 18 residues. Germline values: CDR1 SGHNT, CDR2 YYREEE (reference sequence). With 4 bases clipped from V and 4 bases from J, the junction kept 15 bases outside the gene matches. As DNA, the CDR3 is TGTGCCAGCAGCCCAATTCCAACGACTAGCGGGGTGGTAGAGACCCAGTACTTC. Translation: CASSPIPTTSGVVETQYF. Together with reference TRBV5-4 and TRBJ2-5, the CDR3 gives the full variable domain: ETGVTQSPTHLIKTRGQQVTLRCSSQSGHNTVSWYQQALGQGPQFIFQYYREEENGRGNFPPRFSGLQFPNYSSELNVNALELDDSALYLCASSPIPTTSGVVETQYFGPGTRLLVL.

J is TRBJ2-1 and V is TRBV13; 9 nucleotides line up with TRBD1. This CDR3 has 17 amino acids. Trimming at V came to 1 base and at J to 8 bases, leaving 12 bases not matched to a gene. CDR1 is PRHDT and CDR2 is FYEKMQ in the germline V gene (reference sequence). This chain's CDR3 is CASSLEYGQGILHEQFF. The CDR3, as DNA: TGTGCCAGCAGCTTAGAGTATGGACAGGGGATTCTACATGAGCAGTTCTTC.

Details on this clone: Different DNA sequences within this sample yield the same CDR3. V and J are TRBV4-1 and TRBJ1-1, with D uncertain. Trimming took 1 base from V and 0 from J, leaving 9 bases between them. CDR1 MGHRA and CDR2 YSYEKL come from the germline V gene. This CDR3 spans 15 amino acids. The CDR3 bases are TGCGCCAGCAGCCAAGTAGGCGGGATGAACACTGAAGCTTTCTTT. Its protein product is CASSQVGGMNTEAFF.

The chain uses TRBV7-2 and TRBJ2-7; D unclear. This CDR3 has 14 amino acids. V was shortened by 5 bases and J by 2 bases, with 13 bases between the two germline ends. CDR1 and CDR2 from the germline V gene are SGHTA and FQGNSA. CDR3 DNA: TGTGCCAGCAGCGAGACTTGGAATCCCTACGAGCAGTACTTC. Its protein is CASSETWNPYEQYF.

The chain recombines TRBV19 with TRBJ2-7; perhaps TRBD2 as D (7 bases). This CDR3 is built from 15 residues. Trimming left V 3 bases short and J 3 bases short, with 15 bases between. Germline assignment: CDR1 LNHDA and CDR2 SQIVND (reference sequence). The CDR3 loop is CASSIRGGGDYEQYF. The DNA for the CDR3 is TGTGCCAGTAGTATCCGGGGAGGGGGAGACTACGAGCAGTACTTC.

The rearrangement links TRBV6-6 to TRBJ1-1; 7 bases match TRBD1. The CDR3 sequence is 14 residues long. Germline V lookup: CDR1 MNHNY, CDR2 SVGAGI (reference sequence). J was trimmed by 4 bases and V by 4 bases; bases with no gene match: 6. The CDR3 sequence is CASSLDRVGTEAFF. The DNA for the CDR3 is TGTGCCAGCAGTTTAGACAGGGTTGGCACTGAAGCTTTCTTT.

This chain links TRBV7-8 with TRBJ2-7, with a weak D call TRBD2 (5 bases). The CDR3 length is 17 residues. Trimming removed 1 base from V and 1 base from J, with 17 bases in between. CDR1 is SGHVS, CDR2 FQNEAQ, per germline. The CDR3 nucleotides are TGTGCCAGCAGCTTAGTTGGGTGGGGAGAAAAGTCCTACGAGCAGTACTTC. This gives the protein CASSLVGWGEKSYEQYF.

The CDR3 DNA is TGCGCCAGCAGTGAGTCGAGGGCAGGGGGGCAAGAGACCCAGTACTTC. As protein: CASSESRAGGQETQYF. V gene TRBV10-2 combines with J gene TRBJ2-5; D perhaps matches TRBD1 (7 bases). Per the germline V gene, CDR1 is WSHSY and CDR2 is SAAADI. The V end lost 0 bases, the J end lost 2 bases, and 13 bases lay between the germline ends. CDR3 length: 16 amino acids.

In this sample, this clone turned up once. This chain links TRBV6-6 with TRBJ2-3; 8 positions agree with TRBD2. The V and J ends lost 2 bases and 6 bases, in that order; junction bases with no gene match: 7. The CDR3 is 15 amino acids. Germline V CDR1 and CDR2: MNHNY, SVGAGI (reference sequence). The CDR3 sequence is CASSYTGTRFDTQYF. CDR3 in DNA: TGTGCCAGCAGTTACACCGGGACTAGGTTCGATACGCAGTATTTT.

This clone was counted once. The rearrangement links TRBV21-1 to TRBJ2-3; the listed D gene, TRBD2, was not tested against the DNA. TRBV21-1 is given as a pseudogene. CDR3 length equals 16 residues. The CDR3 coding sequence is TGTGCCAGCAGCAAAGAGGAGGAGTCGGACACAGATACGCAGTATTTT. The encoded protein is CASSKEEESDTDTQYF.

This chain connects TRBV27 to TRBJ2-1, with 9 bases fitting TRBD1. The ends lost 4 bases at V and 4 bases at J; junction bases unmatched: 5. This CDR3 is 15 amino acids long. The germline V gene encodes CDR1 MNHEY and CDR2 SMNVEV (reference sequence). The CDR3 here is CASSSGTGIYNEQFF. In DNA form, the CDR3 reads TGTGCCAGCAGTTCCGGGACAGGGATATACAATGAGCAGTTCTTC.

The chain has TRBV9 and TRBJ1-1, with D perhaps matching TRBD1 (5 bases). Trimming left V 4 bases short and J 5 bases short, with 18 bases between. CDR3 length: 15 amino acids. Germline V gene lookup returns CDR1 SGDLS and CDR2 YYNGEE. The CDR3 here is CASSPGQGSLTEAFF. CDR3 DNA sequence: TGTGCCAGCAGCCCTGGGCAGGGTAGTCTTACTGAAGCTTTCTTT. Combining the CDR3 with reference TRBV9 and TRBJ1-1 gives the whole variable domain DSGVTQTPKHLITATGQRVTLRCSPRSGDLSVYWYQQSLDQGLQFLIQYYNGEERAKGNILERFSAQQFPDLHSELNLSSLELGDSALYFCASSPGQGSLTEAFFGQGTRLTVV.

This clone was counted once. Different DNA sequences within this sample yield the same CDR3. The J gene is TRBJ2-5, the V gene TRBV7-9; 9 nucleotides agree with TRBD1. From germline, CDR1 is SEHNR and CDR2 FQNEAQ (reference sequence). The CDR3 spans 14 residues. J lost 4 bases, V lost 4 bases, and 4 bases had no gene match. In nucleotides, the CDR3 is TGTGCCAGCAGCTCAACAGGGGGCGCAGAGACCCAGTACTTC. This encodes CASSSTGGAETQYF.

The CDR3 reads CASIGEIGNTIYF. In DNA form, the CDR3 reads TGTGCCTCTATAGGGGAGATTGGAAACACCATATATTTT. The genes are TRBV30 and TRBJ1-3, with D possibly TRBD1 on 5 matching bases. The CDR3 is made up of 13 amino acids. Trimming cost V 7 bases and J 3 bases, with 13 bases left between them. Germline CDR1 is GTSNPN and CDR2 is SVGIG (reference sequence). The full variable domain, its missing parts supplied by reference TRBV30 and TRBJ1-3, is SQTIHQWPATLVQPVGSPLSLECTVEGTSNPNLYWYRQAAGRGLQLLFYSVGIGQISSEVPQNLSASRPQDRQFILSSKKLLLSDSGFYLCASIGEIGNTIYFGEGSWLTVV.